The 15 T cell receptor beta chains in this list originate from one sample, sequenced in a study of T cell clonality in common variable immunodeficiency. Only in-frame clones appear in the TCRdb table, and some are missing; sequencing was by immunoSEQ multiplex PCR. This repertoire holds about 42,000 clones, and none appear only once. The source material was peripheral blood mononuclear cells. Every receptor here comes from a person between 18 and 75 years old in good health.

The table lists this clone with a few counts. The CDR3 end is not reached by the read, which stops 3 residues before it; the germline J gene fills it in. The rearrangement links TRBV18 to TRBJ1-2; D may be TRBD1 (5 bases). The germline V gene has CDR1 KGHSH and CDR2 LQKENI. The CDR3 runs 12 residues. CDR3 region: CASSSGLYDYTF. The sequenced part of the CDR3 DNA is TGTGCCAGCTCATCGGGACTCTACGAC.

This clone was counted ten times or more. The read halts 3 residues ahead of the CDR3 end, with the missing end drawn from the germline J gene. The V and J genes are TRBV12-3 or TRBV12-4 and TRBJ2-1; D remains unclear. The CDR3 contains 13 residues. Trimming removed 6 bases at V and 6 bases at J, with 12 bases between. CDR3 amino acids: CASRPDTVNEQFF. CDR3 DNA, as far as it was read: TGTGCCAGCAGGCCTGACACTGTCAATGAG.

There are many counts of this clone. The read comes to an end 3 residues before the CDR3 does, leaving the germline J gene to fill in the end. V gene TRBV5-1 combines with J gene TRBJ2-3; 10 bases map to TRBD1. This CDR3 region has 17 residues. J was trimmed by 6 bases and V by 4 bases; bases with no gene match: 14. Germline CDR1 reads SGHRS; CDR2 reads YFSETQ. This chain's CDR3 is CASSLSPTGGIFDTQYF. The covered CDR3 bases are TGCGCCAGCAGCCTCTCCCCGACAGGGGGCATTTTCGATACG.

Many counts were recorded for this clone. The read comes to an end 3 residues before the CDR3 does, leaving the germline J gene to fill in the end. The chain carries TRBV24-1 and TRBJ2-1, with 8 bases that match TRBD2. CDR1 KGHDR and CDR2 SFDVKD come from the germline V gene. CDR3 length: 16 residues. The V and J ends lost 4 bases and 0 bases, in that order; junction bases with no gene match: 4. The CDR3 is CATSDATSGSYNEQFF. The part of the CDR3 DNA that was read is TGTGCCACCAGTGACGCTACTAGCGGCTCCTACAATGAG.

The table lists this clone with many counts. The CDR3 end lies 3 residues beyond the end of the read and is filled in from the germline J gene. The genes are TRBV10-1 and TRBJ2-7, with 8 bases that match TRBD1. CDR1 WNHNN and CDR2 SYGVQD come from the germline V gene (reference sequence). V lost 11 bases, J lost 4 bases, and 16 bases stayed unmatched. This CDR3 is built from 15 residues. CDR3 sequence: CAGSTDEDRVYEQYF. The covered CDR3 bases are TGCGCCGGCTCGACCGACGAGGACAGGGTATACGAG.

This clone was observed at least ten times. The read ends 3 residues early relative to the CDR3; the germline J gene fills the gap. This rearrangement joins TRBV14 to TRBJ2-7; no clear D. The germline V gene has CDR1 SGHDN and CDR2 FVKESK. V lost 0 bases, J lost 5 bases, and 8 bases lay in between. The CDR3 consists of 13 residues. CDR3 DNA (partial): TGTGCCAGCAGCCAAGAGGCTAGAAACGAG. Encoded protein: CASSQEARNE. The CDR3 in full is CASSQEARNEQYF.

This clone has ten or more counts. CDR3 DNA (partial): TGTGCCAGCAGCTTGAACCGCCTGAGCCATGAG. Translated, it gives CASSLNRLSHE. The whole CDR3 protein is CASSLNRLSHEQFF. The chain uses TRBV7-3 and TRBJ2-1; D is unclear. The read ends 3 residues early relative to the CDR3; the germline J gene fills the gap. The CDR3 loop spans 14 amino acids. Germline V gene data show CDR1 as SGHTA and CDR2 as FQGTGA. V dropped 3 bases and J dropped 8 bases, with 14 bases sitting between them. The full variable domain, completed using reference TRBV7-3 and TRBJ2-1, is GAGVSQTPSNKVTEKGKYVELRCDPISGHTALYWYRQSLGQGPEFLIYFQGTGAADDSGLPNDRFFAVRPEGSVSTLKIQRTERGDSAVYLCASSLNRLSHEQFFGPGTRLTVL.

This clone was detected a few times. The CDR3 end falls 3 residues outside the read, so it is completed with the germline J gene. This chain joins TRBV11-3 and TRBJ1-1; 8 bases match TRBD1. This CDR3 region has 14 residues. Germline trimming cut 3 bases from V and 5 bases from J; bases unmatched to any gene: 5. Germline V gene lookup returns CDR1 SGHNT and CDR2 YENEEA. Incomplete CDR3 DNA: TGTGCCAGCAGCTTCGGCCAGGGGGCGACTGAA. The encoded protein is CASSFGQGATE. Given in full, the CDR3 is CASSFGQGATEAFF. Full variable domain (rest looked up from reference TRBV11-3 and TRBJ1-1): EAGVVQSPRYKIIEKKQPVAFWCNPISGHNTLYWYLQNLGQGPELLIRYENEEAVDDSQLPKDRFSAERLKGVDSTLKIQPAELGDSAVYLCASSFGQGATEAFFGQGTRLTVV.

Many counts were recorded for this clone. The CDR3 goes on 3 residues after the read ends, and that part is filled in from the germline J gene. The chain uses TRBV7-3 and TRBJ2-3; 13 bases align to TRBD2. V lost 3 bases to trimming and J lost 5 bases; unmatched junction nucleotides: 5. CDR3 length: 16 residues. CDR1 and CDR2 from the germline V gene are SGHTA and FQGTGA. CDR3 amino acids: CASSFWTSGGEDTQYF. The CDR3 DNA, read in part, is TGTGCCAGCAGCTTTTGGACTAGCGGGGGTGAAGATACG.

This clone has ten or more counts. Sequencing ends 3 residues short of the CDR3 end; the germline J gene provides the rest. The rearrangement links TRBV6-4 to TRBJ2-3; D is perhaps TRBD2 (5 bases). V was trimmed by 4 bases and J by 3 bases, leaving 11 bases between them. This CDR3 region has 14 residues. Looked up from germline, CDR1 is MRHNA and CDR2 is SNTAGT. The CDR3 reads CASSVGGSTDTQYF. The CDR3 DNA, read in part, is TGTGCCAGCAGTGTTGGCGGGTCTACAGATACG.

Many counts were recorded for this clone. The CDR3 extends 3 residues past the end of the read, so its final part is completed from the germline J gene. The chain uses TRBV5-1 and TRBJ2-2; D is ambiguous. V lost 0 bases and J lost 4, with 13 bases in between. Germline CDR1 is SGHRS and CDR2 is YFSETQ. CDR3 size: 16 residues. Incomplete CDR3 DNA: TGCGCCAGCAGCTTGGCCGGCAGGATCCTCACCGGGGAG. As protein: CASSLAGRILTGE. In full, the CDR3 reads CASSLAGRILTGELFF.

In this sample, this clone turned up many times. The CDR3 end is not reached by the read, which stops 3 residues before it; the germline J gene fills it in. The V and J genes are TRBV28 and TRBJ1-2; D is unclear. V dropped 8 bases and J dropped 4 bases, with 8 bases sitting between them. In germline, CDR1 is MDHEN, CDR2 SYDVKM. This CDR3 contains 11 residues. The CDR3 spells CASQALYGYTF. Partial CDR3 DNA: TGTGCCAGCCAGGCCCTCTATGGC.

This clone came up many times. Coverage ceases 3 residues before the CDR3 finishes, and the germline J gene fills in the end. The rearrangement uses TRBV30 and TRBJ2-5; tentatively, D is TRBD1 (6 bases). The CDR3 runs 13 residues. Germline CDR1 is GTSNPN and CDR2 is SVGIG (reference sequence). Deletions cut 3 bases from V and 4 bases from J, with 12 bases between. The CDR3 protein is CAWRLGATETQYF. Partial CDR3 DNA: TGTGCCTGGAGGTTGGGGGCCACAGAGACC.

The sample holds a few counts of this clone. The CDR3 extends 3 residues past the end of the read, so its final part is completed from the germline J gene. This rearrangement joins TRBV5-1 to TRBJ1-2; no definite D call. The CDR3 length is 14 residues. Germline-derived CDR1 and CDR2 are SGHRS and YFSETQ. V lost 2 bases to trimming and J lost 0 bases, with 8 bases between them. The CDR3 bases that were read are TGCGCCAGCAGCTTATCCGGGGCTAACTATGGC. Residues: CASSLSGANYG. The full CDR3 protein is CASSLSGANYGYTF.

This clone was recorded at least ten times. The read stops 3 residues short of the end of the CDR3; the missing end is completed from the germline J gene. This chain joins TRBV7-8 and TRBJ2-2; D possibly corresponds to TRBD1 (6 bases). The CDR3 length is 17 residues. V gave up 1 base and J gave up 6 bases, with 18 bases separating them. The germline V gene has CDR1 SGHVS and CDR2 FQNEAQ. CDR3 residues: CASSLEPPRGISGELFF. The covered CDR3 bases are TGTGCCAGCAGCTTAGAACCCCCGAGGGGGATTTCCGGGGAG.